This TCR beta chain was documented in a study of response to subunit inactivated influenza vaccine. Study-level points and caveats: The authors suggested that every seasonal influenza vaccination recruits few new T cells.

TCRdb re-derived calls from the RT-PCR reads in MiXCR, one entry per CDR3 protein. Among about 780,000 distinct CDR3 sequences listed, about a fifth were seen once. The length of the CDR3 is 15 residues. Between the trimmed V and J ends, which lost 3 bases and 6 bases, there was a span of 15 bases. Per the germline V gene, CDR1 is SGHRS and CDR2 is YFSETQ. This clonotype has only a few counts. Its antigen remains unidentified. The sequenced sample was PBMCs from blood, obtained more than 4 days after vaccination. The chain combines TRBV5-1 with TRBJ2-2; no definite D call. The TCR sequence derives from a man in his fifties or sixties who received an inactivated influenza vaccine. The CDR3 DNA sequence: TGCGCCAGCAGCTCCGCCGCCGGACGGGCCGGGGAGCTGTTTTTT. Residues: CASSSAAGRAGELFF.